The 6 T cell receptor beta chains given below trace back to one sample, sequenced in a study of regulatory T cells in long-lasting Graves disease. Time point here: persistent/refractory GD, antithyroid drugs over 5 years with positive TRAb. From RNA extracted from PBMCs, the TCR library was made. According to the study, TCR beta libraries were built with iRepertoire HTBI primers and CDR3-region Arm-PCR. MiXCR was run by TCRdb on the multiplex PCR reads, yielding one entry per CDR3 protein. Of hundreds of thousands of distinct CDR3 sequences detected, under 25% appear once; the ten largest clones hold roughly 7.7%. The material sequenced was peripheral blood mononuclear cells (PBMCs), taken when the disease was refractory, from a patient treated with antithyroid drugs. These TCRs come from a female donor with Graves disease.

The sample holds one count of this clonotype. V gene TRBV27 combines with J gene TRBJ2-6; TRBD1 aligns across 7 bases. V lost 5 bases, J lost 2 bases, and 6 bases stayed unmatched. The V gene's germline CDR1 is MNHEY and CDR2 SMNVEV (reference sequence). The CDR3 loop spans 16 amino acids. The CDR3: CASSRNRGTGANVLTF. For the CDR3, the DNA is TGTGCCAGCAGTCGAAACAGGGGAACTGGGGCCAACGTCCTGACTTTC. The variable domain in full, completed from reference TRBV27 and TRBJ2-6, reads EAQVTQNPRYLITVTGKKLTVTCSQNMNHEYMSWYRQDPGLGLRQIYYSMNVEVTDKGDVPEGYKVSRKEKRNFPLILESPSPNQTSLYFCASSRNRGTGANVLTFGAGSRLTVL.

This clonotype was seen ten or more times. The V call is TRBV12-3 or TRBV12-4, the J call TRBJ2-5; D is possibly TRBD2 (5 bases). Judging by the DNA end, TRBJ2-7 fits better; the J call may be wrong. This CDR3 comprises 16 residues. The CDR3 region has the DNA TGTGCCAGCAGTTTAGGGAAAACGGGGAGCTCCTACGAGCAGTACTTC. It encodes CASSLGKTGSSYEQYF.

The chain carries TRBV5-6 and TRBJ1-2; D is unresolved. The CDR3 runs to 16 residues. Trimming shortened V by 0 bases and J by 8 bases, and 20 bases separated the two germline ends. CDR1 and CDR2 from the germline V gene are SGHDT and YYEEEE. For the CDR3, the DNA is TGTGCCAGCAGCTTGGGGGTTTCCGCCACATCGGGAGGCTACACCTTC. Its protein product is CASSLGVSATSGGYTF.

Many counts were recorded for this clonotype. CDR3 nucleotide sequence: TGTGCCAGCAGCCCAAACAGGGTTGTAGAGACCCAGTACTTC. Its translation is CASSPNRVVETQYF. V gene TRBV11-3 combines with J gene TRBJ2-5, with a weak D call TRBD1 (6 bases). Germline lookup yields CDR1 SGHNT and CDR2 YENEEA. This CDR3 region has 14 residues. V shed 5 bases and J shed 4 bases, with 14 bases lying between them.

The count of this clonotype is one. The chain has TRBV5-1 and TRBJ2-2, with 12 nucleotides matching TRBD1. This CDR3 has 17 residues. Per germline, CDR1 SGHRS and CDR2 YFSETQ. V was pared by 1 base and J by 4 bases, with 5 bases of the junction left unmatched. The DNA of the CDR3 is TGCGCCAGCAGCTTGACGGGACAGGGGGCAGTCACCGGGGAGCTGTTTTTT. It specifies CASSLTGQGAVTGELFF. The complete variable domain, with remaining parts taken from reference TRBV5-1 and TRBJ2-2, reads KAGVTQTPRYLIKTRGQQVTLSCSPISGHRSVSWYQQTPGQGLQFLFEYFSETQRNKGNFPGRFSGRQFSNSRSEMNVSTLELGDSALYLCASSLTGQGAVTGELFFGEGSRLTVL.

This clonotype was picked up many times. For the CDR3, the DNA is TGTGCCAGCAGTGTGACAGGGAACTATGGCTACACCTTC. This translates into CASSVTGNYGYTF. This chain uses TRBV2 with TRBJ1-2; 7 bases match TRBD1. From germline, CDR1 is SNHLY and CDR2 FYNNEI. Trimming cost V 4 bases and J 2 bases; bases outside gene matches: 1. The CDR3 loop spans 13 amino acids.